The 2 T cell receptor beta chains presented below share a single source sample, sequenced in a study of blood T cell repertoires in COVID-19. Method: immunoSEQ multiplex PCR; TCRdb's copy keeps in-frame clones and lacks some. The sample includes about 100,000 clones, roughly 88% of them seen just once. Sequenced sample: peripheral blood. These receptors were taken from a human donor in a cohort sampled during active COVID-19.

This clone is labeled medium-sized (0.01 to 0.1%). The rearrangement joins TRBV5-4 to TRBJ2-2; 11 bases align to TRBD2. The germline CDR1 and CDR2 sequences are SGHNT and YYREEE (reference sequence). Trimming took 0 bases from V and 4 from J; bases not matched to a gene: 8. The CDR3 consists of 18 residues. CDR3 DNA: TGTGCCAGCAGCTTGGGCCTACTAGCGGGGGCCCTCACCGGGGAGCTGTTTTTT. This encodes CASSLGLLAGALTGELFF.

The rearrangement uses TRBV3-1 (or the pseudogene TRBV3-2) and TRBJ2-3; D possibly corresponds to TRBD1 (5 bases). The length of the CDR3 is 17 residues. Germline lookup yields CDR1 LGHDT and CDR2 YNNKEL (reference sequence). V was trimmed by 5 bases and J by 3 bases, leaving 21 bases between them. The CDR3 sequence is CASSSDEGARWTDTQYF. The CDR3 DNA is TGTGCCAGCAGCTCCGACGAAGGGGCAAGATGGACAGATACGCAGTATTTT.